This T cell receptor beta chain was profiled in a study of CD8 T cells in Susac syndrome. Across the whole study: Patients with Susac syndrome were therapy-naive, on corticosteroids, or on intravenous immunoglobulin alone at the time that blood was drawn.

V was pared by 3 bases and J by 5 bases, with 14 bases between. The germline V gene encodes CDR1 ENHRY and CDR2 SYGVKD. The CDR3 is made up of 14 amino acids. The RNA input was about 0.5 to 1 ug, and it was reverse transcribed with random hexamers. TCRdb called the immunoSEQ multiplex PCR reads again in MiXCR, with one record for every CDR3 protein. This table has around 130,000 distinct CDR3 sequences, 85% to 95% appearing once. The sequenced material came from CD8+ T cells from PBMCs. The sequence derives from a human donor with Susac syndrome. This chain links TRBV10-3 with TRBJ2-7; TRBD1 might be the D (5 bases). The chain's CDR3 is CAISDPAGKDEQYF. CDR3 in DNA: TGTGCCATCAGTGACCCAGCAGGGAAGGACGAGCAGTACTTC.